Below are 12 T cell receptor beta chains sequenced from a single sample in a study of blood T cell repertoires in COVID-19. Clones were sequenced by immunoSEQ multiplex PCR, and TCRdb holds only the in-frame ones, with some missing. The sample lists about 87,000 clones; over 70% were seen once. Sequencing was carried out using peripheral blood. These receptors originate from a woman aged 45-65 years with acute or convalescent COVID-19.

The chain recombines TRBV4-3 with TRBJ1-6, with 7 bases aligning to TRBD1. CDR1 is LGHNA and CDR2 is YSLEER in the germline V gene. The V segment lost 0 bases and the J segment 6 bases; nucleotides outside the gene matches: 8. The CDR3 covers 17 residues. CDR3 sequence: CASSQDTRQGINSPLHF. In nucleotides, the CDR3 is TGCGCCAGCAGCCAAGATACCCGACAGGGCATTAATTCACCCCTCCACTTT.

The CDR3 sequence: CSANLRDTAFF. CDR3 DNA sequence: TGCAGTGCCAATCTCCGGGACACCGCTTTCTTT. The V call is TRBV20-1, the J call TRBJ1-1, with a tentative D call TRBD1 (6 bases). Germline V gives CDR1 DFQATT, CDR2 SNEGSKA (reference sequence). This CDR3 comprises 11 residues. V was trimmed by 6 bases and J by 11 bases, leaving 16 bases between them.

The chain has TRBV28 and TRBJ2-3; weak D call: TRBD2 (7 bases). The CDR3 totals 17 residues. The V gene's germline CDR1 is MDHEN and CDR2 SYDVKM. The V end was cut by 3 bases, the J end by 6 bases, with 22 bases between. CDR3 sequence reads: CASSFGGQAGSSDTQYF. CDR3 in DNA: TGTGCCAGCAGTTTCGGGGGGCAAGCGGGGTCTTCGGATACGCAGTATTTT.

The chain has TRBV5-1 and TRBJ1-6, with 7 bases identical to TRBD1. Per the germline V gene, CDR1 is SGHRS and CDR2 is YFSETQ. CDR3 size: 15 residues. V trimming: 4 bases; J trimming: 4 bases; junction bases outside the gene matches: 5. DNA for the CDR3: TGCGCCAGCAGCGCGGACAGGCTGTATAATTCACCCCTCCACTTT. Residues: CASSADRLYNSPLHF.

The chain combines TRBV28 with TRBJ1-2; 8 nucleotides line up with TRBD1. V shed 5 bases and J 12 bases; nucleotides not matched to a gene: 17. The CDR3 spans 15 residues. From germline, CDR1 is MDHEN and CDR2 SYDVKM. CDR3 coding DNA: TGTGCCAGCAGTATTGCTCTGACAGGGGCGTCCGGCCACACCTTC. This translates into CASSIALTGASGHTF.

This clone has just one count. The rearrangement joins TRBV19 to TRBJ1-4; D call uncertain. Per the germline V gene, CDR1 is LNHDA and CDR2 is SQIVND (reference sequence). CDR3 size: 14 residues. V shed 3 bases and J shed 3 bases, with 8 bases lying between them. This CDR3 is CASSIGRANEKLFF. In DNA, the CDR3 is TGTGCCAGTAGTATCGGGAGGGCTAATGAAAAACTGTTTTTT.

The gene calls are TRBV6-1 and TRBJ1-3; TRBD1 might be the D (6 bases). CDR1 is MNHNS, CDR2 SASEGT, per germline. V lost 2 bases and J 0 bases, leaving 11 bases between the germline ends. The CDR3 is 16 amino acids. The CDR3 DNA follows: TGTGCCAGCAGTGAATCGGGGGGGCTCTCTGGAAACACCATATATTTT. Encoded protein: CASSESGGLSGNTIYF.

This chain joins TRBV29-1 and TRBJ1-1, with D uncertain. Trimming shortened V by 7 bases and J by 0 bases, and 6 bases separated the two germline ends. The CDR3 loop spans 11 amino acids. Germline-derived CDR1 and CDR2 are SQVTM and ANQGSEA. Here the CDR3 reads CSGSLNTEAFF. The CDR3 DNA is TGCAGCGGTTCTTTGAACACTGAAGCTTTCTTT.

The V gene is TRBV2, the J gene TRBJ1-1, with 9 bases that match TRBD1. Germline CDR1 and CDR2: SNHLY and FYNNEI. This CDR3 is 12 amino acids long. Unmatched junction bases numbered 3, after V lost 8 bases and J lost 5 bases. The DNA for the CDR3 is TGTGCCAGCCGGGACAGGGATACTGAAGCTTTCTTT. This encodes CASRDRDTEAFF.

V and J are TRBV2 and TRBJ2-7; 9 bases align to TRBD1. The CDR3 has 15 amino acids. Germline V CDR1 and CDR2: SNHLY, FYNNEI. The V and J ends lost 0 bases and 6 bases, in that order; junction bases with no gene match: 6. The CDR3 region is CASSEAGTGSFEQYF. Written as DNA, the CDR3 is TGTGCCAGCAGTGAAGCCGGGACAGGGAGCTTCGAGCAGTACTTC.

This sequence joins TRBV4-3 and TRBJ1-3; 7 bases align to TRBD1. Germline trimming cut 0 bases from V and 0 bases from J; bases unmatched to any gene: 5. Germline CDR1 LGHNA, CDR2 YSLEER. This CDR3 region has 17 residues. CDR3 residues: CASSQEEGGLSGNTIYF. The CDR3 nucleotides are TGCGCCAGCAGCCAAGAGGAAGGGGGCCTCTCTGGAAACACCATATATTTT.

The chain recombines TRBV25-1 with TRBJ1-4; no firm D call. This CDR3 contains 13 residues. V dropped 0 bases and J dropped 13 bases, with 12 bases sitting between them. Germline CDR1 and CDR2: MGHDK and SYGVNS. CDR3: CASSEYDLNGLFF. The CDR3 nucleotides read TGTGCCAGCAGTGAATATGATTTGAACGGACTGTTTTTT.